The rows below give T cell receptor beta chains drawn from one sample of a study of OX40 agonist ivuxolimab in advanced cancers. Libraries were prepared by immunoSEQ multiplex PCR; TCRdb keeps only in-frame clonotypes and omits some of them. The data hold approximately 90,000 clones, with roughly 87% observed a single time. The material was CD4+ or CD8+ T cells sorted from blood, obtained in a trial of the OX40 agonist ivuxolimab. Receptor source: an adult with an advanced solid tumor such as melanoma, head and neck, liver or kidney cancer. Each CDR3 is given with its conserved first and last residue. The order of the fields is D gene, clone size, V gene, J gene, CDR3 protein, CDR3 DNA. The D gene is left open where the match is weak. The size of a clone is reported for some rows only, either as once, few or many, or as a class for expanded clones.

>-|-|TRBV12-5|TRBJ1-1
CASGLGGLRAEAFF
TGTGCTAGTGGTTTGGGCGGCCTAAGGGCTGAAGCTTTCTTT
>TRBD2|once|TRBV4-2|TRBJ2-3
CASSLQGGGRTDTQYF
TGTGCCAGCAGCCTGCAAGGCGGGGGGCGCACAGATACGCAGTATTTT
>-|-|TRBV29-1|TRBJ1-2
CSAVDVYGYTF
TGCAGCGCCGTGGATGTCTATGGCTACACCTTC
>-|-|TRBV6-6|TRBJ1-3
CASSSGRSSGNTIYF
TGTGCCAGCAGCTCCGGACGGAGCTCTGGAAACACCATATATTTT
>-|few|TRBV27|TRBJ1-5
CASSSGTKGNQPQHF
TGTGCCAGCAGTTCCGGGACGAAGGGCAATCAGCCCCAGCATTTT
>-|-|TRBV29-1|TRBJ1-1
CSVEDNSVEAFF
TGCAGCGTTGAAGACAACAGCGTAGAAGCTTTCTTT
>-|-|TRBV11-3|TRBJ2-2
CASSLVGKAGELFF
TGTGCCAGCAGCTTGGTAGGGAAAGCCGGGGAGCTGTTTTTT
>TRBD2|-|TRBV27|TRBJ2-2
CASGALAGYTGELFF
TGTGCCAGCGGGGCCCTAGCGGGTTACACCGGGGAGCTGTTTTTT
>TRBD1|-|TRBV5-8|TRBJ1-5
CASSSGTGERHQPQHF
TGTGCCAGCAGCTCCGGGACAGGGGAGAGGCATCAGCCCCAGCATTTT
>TRBD1|few|TRBV7-2|TRBJ1-1
CASSFGGQGARTEAFF
TGTGCCAGCAGCTTTGGGGGGCAGGGGGCGAGGACTGAAGCTTTCTTT
>TRBD1|-|TRBV5-1|TRBJ2-7
CASSFNRRGLDEQYF
TGCGCCAGCAGCTTTAACCGCAGGGGGCTAGACGAGCAGTACTTC
>TRBD1|-|TRBV6-1|TRBJ2-7
CASSPKTGYSYEQYF
TGTGCCAGCAGTCCCAAGACAGGGTACTCCTACGAGCAGTACTTC
>TRBD1|-|TRBV10-3|TRBJ1-2
CAITSGQGPLYTF
TGTGCCATCACCTCAGGACAGGGACCATTATACACCTTC
>TRBD2|once|TRBV4-1|TRBJ2-4
CASSPLPSGLAKNIQYF
TGCGCCAGCAGCCCGCTTCCTAGCGGGTTAGCCAAAAACATTCAGTACTTC
>TRBD1|-|TRBV9|TRBJ1-2
CASSASGTGGPYGYTF
TGTGCCAGCAGCGCCTCCGGGACAGGGGGACCCTATGGCTACACCTTC